These 26 T cell receptor beta chains originate from one sample sequenced in a study of cytomegalovirus exposure and HLA in healthy donors. The PCR used 60 Vbeta and 13 Jbeta primers. Profiling relied on immunoSEQ multiplex PCR, and the TCRdb table lists in-frame clones only, not all of them. Among about 140,000 clones listed, around three quarters were seen once. The sample was PBMCs. The receptor set was obtained from a man younger than 45 in good health and CMV-seronegative.

This clone was found a few times. The rearrangement joins TRBV5-5 to TRBJ1-4, with 8 bases identical to TRBD1. Germline V CDR1 and CDR2: SGHKS, YYEKEE (reference sequence). V shed 4 bases and J 4 bases; nucleotides not matched to a gene: 3. The CDR3 consists of 14 residues. The CDR3 nucleotides are TGTGCCAGCAGCCTCAGGGGGCTTAATGAAAAACTGTTTTTT. Encoded protein: CASSLRGLNEKLFF.

V and J are TRBV7-6 and TRBJ2-3; D ambiguous. Trimming cost V 2 bases and J 4 bases, with 10 bases left between them. CDR3 length equals 14 residues. Germline V CDR1 and CDR2: SGHVS, FNYEAQ. The CDR3 region is CASSLISTSDTQYF. The CDR3 DNA is TGTGCCAGCAGCTTAATTAGCACCTCAGATACGCAGTATTTT. The full variable domain, its missing parts supplied by reference TRBV7-6 and TRBJ2-3, is GAGVSQSPRYKVTKRGQDVALRCDPISGHVSLYWYRQALGQGPEFLTYFNYEAQQDKSGLPNDRFSAERPEGSISTLTIQRTEQRDSAMYRCASSLISTSDTQYFGPGTRLTVL.

The chain couples TRBV4-1 to TRBJ2-1; 15 nucleotides align to TRBD2. There are 18 residues in the CDR3. CDR1 and CDR2 from the germline V gene are MGHRA and YSYEKL. V shed 2 bases, J shed 9 bases, and the junction held 11 bases outside the gene matches. DNA of the CDR3: TGCGCCAGCAGCCAATCAGGACTAGCGGGAGGGCCCGACGCTGAGCAGTTCTTC. Translated: CASSQSGLAGGPDAEQFF.

The V call is TRBV6-1, the J call TRBJ2-3; 7 nucleotides align to TRBD2. CDR1 is MNHNS, CDR2 SASEGT, per germline. Unmatched junction bases numbered 2, after V lost 1 base and J lost 4 bases. The CDR3 extends over 14 amino acids. CDR3 bases: TGTGCCAGCAGTGAAGGACTAGCCTCAGATACGCAGTATTTT. It translates to CASSEGLASDTQYF.

The gene calls are TRBV10-3 and TRBJ1-2; 8 nucleotides line up with TRBD1. The CDR3 spans 16 residues. CDR1 is ENHRY, CDR2 SYGVKD, per germline. After removal of 0 bases from V and 5 bases from J, the junction contained 8 bases not matched to a gene. The CDR3 here is CAISESAQGARYGYTF. CDR3 bases: TGTGCCATCAGTGAGTCTGCGCAGGGGGCAAGGTATGGCTACACCTTC.

This chain connects TRBV15 to TRBJ2-3; 10 nucleotides agree with TRBD1. Per the germline V gene, CDR1 is LNHNV and CDR2 is YYDKDF (reference sequence). J was trimmed by 5 bases and V by 3 bases; bases with no gene match: 5. There are 15 residues in the CDR3. The CDR3 nucleotides read TGTGCCACCAGCAGCGCTGGACAGGGGGTAGATACGCAGTATTTT. Its protein is CATSSAGQGVDTQYF.

The chain has TRBV7-9 and TRBJ1-2, with unresolved D. V shed 2 bases and J shed 2 bases, with 9 bases lying between them. This CDR3 contains 14 residues. Germline V gene sequence: CDR1 SEHNR, CDR2 FQNEAQ (reference sequence). This CDR3 reads CASSLTDGNYGYTF. Here the CDR3 DNA reads TGTGCCAGCAGCTTAACCGACGGGAACTATGGCTACACCTTC.

In DNA, the CDR3 is TGTGCCAGCAGTGAATGGCGGGGGGGGAACATTCAGTACTTC. Encoded protein: CASSEWRGGNIQYF. The chain combines TRBV6-1 with TRBJ2-4, with 9 bases matching TRBD2. Looked up from germline, CDR1 is MNHNS and CDR2 is SASEGT. Trimming cost V 2 bases and J 7 bases; bases outside gene matches: 3. The CDR3 extends over 14 amino acids.

The chain uses TRBV29-1 and TRBJ2-7; 8 bases align to TRBD1. In germline, CDR1 is SQVTM, CDR2 ANQGSEA. V shed 5 bases and J 0 bases; nucleotides not matched to a gene: 3. This CDR3 region has 13 residues. The CDR3 here is CSVPGTGSYEQYF. The CDR3, as DNA: TGCAGCGTTCCCGGGACAGGCTCCTACGAGCAGTACTTC.

The chain recombines TRBV29-1 with TRBJ2-7, with 7 bases identical to TRBD2. The junction had 15 bases not matched to a gene; V was cut back by 4 bases and J by 3 bases. Germline V gene sequence: CDR1 SQVTM, CDR2 ANQGSEA. This CDR3 has 16 residues. CDR3: CSVGGGGGPQFYEQYF. The CDR3 DNA reads as TGCAGCGTTGGGGGCGGGGGAGGGCCGCAATTCTACGAGCAGTACTTC.

The chain uses TRBV6-5 and TRBJ1-1; a possible D gene is TRBD1 (5 bases). The V end was cut by 7 bases, the J end by 6 bases, with 15 bases between. The CDR3 loop spans 13 amino acids. Germline V lookup: CDR1 MNHEY, CDR2 SVGAGI. The CDR3 loop reads CASTNRGGAEAFF. The CDR3 bases are TGTGCCAGCACAAACCGGGGGGGGGCTGAAGCTTTCTTT.

J is TRBJ2-7 and V is TRBV5-1; 7 nucleotides agree with TRBD2. Germline CDR1 SGHRS, CDR2 YFSETQ. With 4 bases clipped from V and 3 bases from J, the junction kept 1 base outside the gene matches. The CDR3 covers 12 residues. CDR3 region: CASSGGGYEQYF. The CDR3 DNA reads TGCGCCAGCAGCGGGGGGGGCTACGAGCAGTACTTC.

This rearrangement joins TRBV29-1 to TRBJ1-1, with D possibly matching TRBD1 (5 bases). This CDR3 region has 13 residues. V lost 3 bases to trimming and J lost 1 base, with 9 bases between them. From germline, CDR1 is SQVTM and CDR2 ANQGSEA. DNA for the CDR3: TGCAGCGTTGAGGAAAGGGGGAACACTGAAGCTTTCTTT. Its translation is CSVEERGNTEAFF. Combining the CDR3 with reference TRBV29-1 and TRBJ1-1 gives the whole variable domain SAVISQKPSRDICQRGTSLTIQCQVDSQVTMMFWYRQQPGQSLTLIATANQGSEATYESGFVIDKFPISRPNLTFSTLTVSNMSPEDSSIYLCSVEERGNTEAFFGQGTRLTVV.

The V gene is TRBV7-9, the J gene TRBJ2-2; possibly TRBD1 for D (6 bases). V lost 5 bases to trimming and J lost 6 bases, with 19 bases between them. The CDR3 is 16 amino acids. Germline V gene lookup returns CDR1 SEHNR and CDR2 FQNEAQ (reference sequence). The CDR3 nucleotides read TGTGCCAGCAGCCCACCGGGGCAGGGGAAGGCCGGGGAGCTGTTTTTT. It translates to CASSPPGQGKAGELFF.

The V and J genes are TRBV19 and TRBJ1-1, with D perhaps TRBD1 (5 bases). V lost 3 bases to trimming and J lost 6 bases, with 17 bases between them. CDR1 and CDR2 (germline): LNHDA, SQIVND (reference sequence). The CDR3 is 15 amino acids. The CDR3 region has the DNA TGTGCCAGTAGTATTCAGGGTTTGGATTGGGCTGAAGCTTTCTTT. This translates into CASSIQGLDWAEAFF.

The rearrangement links TRBV7-3 to TRBJ2-3; D might be TRBD2 (5 bases). V was clipped by 5 bases and J by 2 bases, with 17 bases between them. The V gene's germline CDR1 is SGHTA and CDR2 FQGTGA. The CDR3 extends over 16 amino acids. The CDR3 loop is CASSLVASTPTDTQYF. The DNA for the CDR3 is TGTGCCAGCAGCCTAGTAGCGTCGACCCCCACAGATACGCAGTATTTT.

This clone was seen a handful of times. The chain couples TRBV4-1 to TRBJ1-2; D gene uncertain. V was cut by 4 bases and J by 3 bases, with 9 bases left in between. CDR1 is MGHRA and CDR2 is YSYEKL in the germline V gene. This CDR3 is 13 amino acids long. Written as DNA, the CDR3 is TGCGCCAGCAGCCCGACACTTTACTATGGCTACACCTTC. Residues: CASSPTLYYGYTF.

The CDR3 reads CASRGSSYEQYF. The CDR3 DNA is TGTGCCAGCCGCGGATCCTCCTACGAGCAGTACTTC. The genes are TRBV2 and TRBJ2-7; no definite D call. Trimming stripped 8 bases from V and 0 bases from J, with 8 bases between. Germline V gene data show CDR1 as SNHLY and CDR2 as FYNNEI. The CDR3 is 12 residues long.

This sequence joins TRBV10-3 and TRBJ1-4, with no clear D. Germline V lookup: CDR1 ENHRY, CDR2 SYGVKD. Trimming took off 6 bases at V and 7 bases at J, with 12 bases between the two ends. This CDR3 region has 13 residues. The CDR3 protein is CAIRREVGEKLFF. As DNA, the CDR3 is TGTGCCATCAGAAGGGAGGTGGGTGAAAAACTGTTTTTT.

V gene TRBV7-8 combines with J gene TRBJ2-6; 8 positions match TRBD1. This CDR3 has 16 residues. Germline CDR1 SGHVS, CDR2 FQNEAQ. Trimming at V came to 5 bases and at J to 1 base, leaving 4 bases not matched to a gene. The CDR3 sequence: CASSRTGGSGANVLTF. The CDR3 DNA reads as TGTGCCAGCAGCCGAACAGGGGGATCTGGGGCCAACGTCCTGACTTTC.

Only one count was recorded for this clone. The rearrangement uses TRBV2 and TRBJ1-1; TRBD1 is a possible D gene (5 bases). Trimming removed 3 bases at V and 6 bases at J, with 11 bases between. From germline, CDR1 is SNHLY and CDR2 FYNNEI. This CDR3 contains 13 residues. Here the CDR3 DNA reads TGTGCCAGCAGTGACCAGGGTCTTTCTGAAGCTTTCTTT. Translation: CASSDQGLSEAFF.

Notes on this clone: Compared with germline, one end of the junction differs, possibly owing to a read error. In DNA, the CDR3 is TGTGCCAGCAGCTCACAACTGACAGAATACTATGGCTACCCCTTC. This codes for CASSSQLTEYYGYPF. This rearrangement joins TRBV7-9 to TRBJ1-2, with TRBD1 as a possible D gene (5 bases). Germline CDR1 and CDR2: SEHNR and FQNEAQ (reference sequence). The CDR3 is made up of 15 amino acids.

V gene TRBV7-8 combines with J gene TRBJ2-1; TRBD2 agrees at 13 bases. Germline CDR1 and CDR2: SGHVS and FQNEAQ. The CDR3 totals 21 residues. The V gene end was trimmed by 2 bases and the J gene end by 8 bases; junction bases not matched to a gene: 21. CDR3 in amino acids: CASSLNRFLTSGRRFIDEQFF. In nucleotides, the CDR3 is TGTGCCAGCAGCTTAAACAGGTTCCTGACTAGCGGGAGGAGGTTTATCGATGAGCAGTTCTTC.

The V gene is TRBV6-1, the J gene TRBJ2-5, with TRBD1 matching 10 bases. The CDR3 sequence is 15 residues long. Trimming took 6 bases from V and 3 from J; bases not matched to a gene: 7. The germline gives CDR1 MNHNS, CDR2 SASEGT. CDR3 sequence reads: CASSHQGTGEETQYF. The CDR3 coding sequence is TGTGCCAGCAGCCACCAAGGGACAGGGGAAGAGACCCAGTACTTC.

The chain is built from TRBV13 and TRBJ2-2, with 9 bases matching TRBD1. Per germline, CDR1 PRHDT and CDR2 FYEKMQ (reference sequence). Germline trimming cut 4 bases from V and 3 bases from J; bases unmatched to any gene: 6. The CDR3 consists of 16 residues. Here the CDR3 reads CASSYRGQGDTGELFF. Written as DNA, the CDR3 is TGTGCCAGCAGCTACCGGGGACAGGGAGACACCGGGGAGCTGTTTTTT.

This clone appeared once. This chain joins TRBV5-4 and TRBJ2-7; the D gene is possibly TRBD1 (6 bases). The CDR3 sequence is 14 residues long. Germline loops: CDR1 SGHNT, CDR2 YYREEE (reference sequence). Trimming removed 5 bases from V and 2 bases from J, with 14 bases in between. CDR3 amino acids: CASSHRATPYEQYF. DNA for the CDR3: TGTGCCAGCAGTCACAGGGCCACCCCCTACGAGCAGTACTTC.